This paragraph covers one TCR beta chain sequence. Antigen: not known. The sample is drawn from a study of cytotoxic CD8 clonotypes in ibrutinib-treated CLL. General study findings and limits: Once treatment began, public clonotypes, which were uncommon, contracted or stayed stable. Circulating CD8+ T-cell counts were tracked by baseline clonality, which exceeded that of age-matched healthy donors. Sampling schedules were unmatched across sustained-remission and progressing patients.

Germline CDR1 and CDR2: SEHNR and FQNEAQ (reference sequence). Between the trimmed V and J ends, which lost 3 bases and 2 bases, there was a span of 11 bases. There are 15 residues in the CDR3. Frozen PBMC stocks contributed roughly 2 micrograms of genomic DNA to the TCR beta libraries. Method: immunoSEQ multiplex PCR; TCRdb's copy keeps in-frame clones and lacks some. The sample carries fewer than 100,000 clones, around 75% recorded once. The TCR comes from a human donor with chronic lymphocytic leukemia. The sequences come from PBMCs, collected after 12 months of ibrutinib treatment. The chain carries TRBV7-9 and TRBJ1-3; perhaps TRBD1 as D (5 bases). CDR3 protein: CASSLGGTAGNTIYF. The CDR3 bases are TGTGCCAGCAGCTTGGGGGGTACAGCTGGAAACACCATATATTTT.